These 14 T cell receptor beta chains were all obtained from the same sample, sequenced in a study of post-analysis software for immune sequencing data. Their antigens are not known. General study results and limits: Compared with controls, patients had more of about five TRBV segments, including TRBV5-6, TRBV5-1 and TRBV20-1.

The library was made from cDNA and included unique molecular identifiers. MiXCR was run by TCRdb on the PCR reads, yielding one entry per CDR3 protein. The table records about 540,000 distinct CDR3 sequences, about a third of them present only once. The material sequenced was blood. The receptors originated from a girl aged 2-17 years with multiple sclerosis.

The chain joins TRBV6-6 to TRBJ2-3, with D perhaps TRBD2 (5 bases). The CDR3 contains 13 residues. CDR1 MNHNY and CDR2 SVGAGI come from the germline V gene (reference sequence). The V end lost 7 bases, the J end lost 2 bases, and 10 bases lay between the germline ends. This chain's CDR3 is CASNRENTDTQYF. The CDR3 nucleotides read TGTGCCAGCAATAGGGAGAACACAGATACGCAGTATTTT.

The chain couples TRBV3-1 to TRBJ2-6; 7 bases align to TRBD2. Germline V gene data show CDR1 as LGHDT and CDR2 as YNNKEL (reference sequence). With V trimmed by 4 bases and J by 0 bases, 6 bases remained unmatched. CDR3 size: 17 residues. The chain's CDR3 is CASSRGGGSSGANVLTF. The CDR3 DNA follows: TGTGCCAGCAGCCGTGGCGGGGGAAGCTCTGGGGCCAACGTCCTGACTTTC.

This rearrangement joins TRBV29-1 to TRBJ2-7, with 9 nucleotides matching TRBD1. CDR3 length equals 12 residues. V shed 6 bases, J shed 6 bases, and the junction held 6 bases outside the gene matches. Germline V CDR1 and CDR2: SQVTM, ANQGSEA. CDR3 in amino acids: CSVGTGTSEQYF. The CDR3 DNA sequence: TGCAGCGTCGGGACAGGGACGAGCGAGCAGTACTTC.

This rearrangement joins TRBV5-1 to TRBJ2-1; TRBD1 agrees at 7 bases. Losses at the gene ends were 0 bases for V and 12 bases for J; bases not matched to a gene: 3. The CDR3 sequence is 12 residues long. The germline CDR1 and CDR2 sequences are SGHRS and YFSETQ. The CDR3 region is CASSLEDRVQFF. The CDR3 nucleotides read TGCGCCAGCAGCTTGGAAGACAGGGTGCAGTTCTTC. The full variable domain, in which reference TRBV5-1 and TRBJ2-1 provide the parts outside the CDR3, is KAGVTQTPRYLIKTRGQQVTLSCSPISGHRSVSWYQQTPGQGLQFLFEYFSETQRNKGNFPGRFSGRQFSNSRSEMNVSTLELGDSALYLCASSLEDRVQFFGPGTRLTVL.

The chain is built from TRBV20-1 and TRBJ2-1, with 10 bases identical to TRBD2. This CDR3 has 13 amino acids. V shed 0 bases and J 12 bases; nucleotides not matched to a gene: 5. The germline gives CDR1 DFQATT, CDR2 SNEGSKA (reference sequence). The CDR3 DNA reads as TGCAGTGCTAGAGATTGGGAGCGGGGGGGGCAGTTCTTC. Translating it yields CSARDWERGGQFF.

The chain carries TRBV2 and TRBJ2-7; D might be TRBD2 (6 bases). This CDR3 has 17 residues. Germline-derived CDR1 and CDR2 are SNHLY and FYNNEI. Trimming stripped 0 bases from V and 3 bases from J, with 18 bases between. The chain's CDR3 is CASSEALEGLGVYEQYF. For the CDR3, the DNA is TGTGCCAGCAGTGAAGCGCTGGAGGGATTAGGTGTCTACGAGCAGTACTTC.

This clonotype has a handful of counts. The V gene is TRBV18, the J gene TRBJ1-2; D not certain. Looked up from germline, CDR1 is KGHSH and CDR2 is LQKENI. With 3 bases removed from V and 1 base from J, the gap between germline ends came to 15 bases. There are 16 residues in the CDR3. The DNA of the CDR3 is TGTGCCAGCTCACCTCAAACACCGGATCTTAACTATGGCTACACCTTC. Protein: CASSPQTPDLNYGYTF.

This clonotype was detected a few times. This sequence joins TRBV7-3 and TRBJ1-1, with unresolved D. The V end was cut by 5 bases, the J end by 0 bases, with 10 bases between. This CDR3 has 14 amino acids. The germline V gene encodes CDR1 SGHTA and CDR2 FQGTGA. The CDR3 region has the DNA TGTGCCAGCAGCCGGGTCCGTCTGAACACTGAAGCTTTCTTT. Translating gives CASSRVRLNTEAFF.

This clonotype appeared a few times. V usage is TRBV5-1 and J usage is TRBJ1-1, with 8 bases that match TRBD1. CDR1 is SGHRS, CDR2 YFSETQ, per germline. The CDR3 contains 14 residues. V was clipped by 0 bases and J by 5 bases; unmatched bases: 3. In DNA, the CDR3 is TGCGCCAGCAGCTTGGCCTGGACAGGGACTGAAGCTTTCTTT. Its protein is CASSLAWTGTEAFF.

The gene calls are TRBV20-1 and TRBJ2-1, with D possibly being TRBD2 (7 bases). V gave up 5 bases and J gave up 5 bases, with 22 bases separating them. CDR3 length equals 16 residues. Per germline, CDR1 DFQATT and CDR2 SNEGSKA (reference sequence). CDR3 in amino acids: CSAPFNGGGGNNEQFF. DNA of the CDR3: TGCAGTGCTCCCTTTAACGGGGGCGGGGGCAACAATGAGCAGTTCTTC.

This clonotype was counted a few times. The CDR3 nucleotides read TGTGCCAGCAGCAAAGCGGGACAGGGGACAGCTAACTATGGCTACACCTTC. Translated, it gives CASSKAGQGTANYGYTF. The chain couples TRBV21-1 to TRBJ1-2; no DNA check was done on the table's D call, TRBD1. TRBV21-1 is annotated as a pseudogene. This CDR3 has 17 residues.

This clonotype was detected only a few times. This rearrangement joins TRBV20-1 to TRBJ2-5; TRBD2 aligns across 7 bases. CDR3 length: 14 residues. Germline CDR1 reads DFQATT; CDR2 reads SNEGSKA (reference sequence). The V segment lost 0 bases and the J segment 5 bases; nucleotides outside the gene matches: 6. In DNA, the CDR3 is TGCAGTGCTAGAGATCCCCGGGACTATGAGACCCAGTACTTC. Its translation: CSARDPRDYETQYF.

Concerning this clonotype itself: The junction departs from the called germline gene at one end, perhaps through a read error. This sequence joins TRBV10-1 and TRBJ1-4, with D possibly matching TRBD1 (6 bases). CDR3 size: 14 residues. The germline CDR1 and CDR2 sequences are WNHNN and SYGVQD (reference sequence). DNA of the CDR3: TGCGCCAGCACTACAGGGAAGGCTAATGAAGAACTGTTTTTT. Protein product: CASTTGKANEELFF.

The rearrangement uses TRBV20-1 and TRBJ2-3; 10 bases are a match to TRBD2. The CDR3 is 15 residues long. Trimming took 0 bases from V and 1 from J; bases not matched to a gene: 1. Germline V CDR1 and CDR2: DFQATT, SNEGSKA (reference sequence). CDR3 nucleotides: TGCAGTGCTAGAGATACTAGCGGGGGCACAGATACGCAGTATTTT. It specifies CSARDTSGGTDTQYF.